These 3 T cell receptor beta chains originate from one sample sequenced in a study of cytomegalovirus exposure and HLA in healthy donors. PCR involved 60 Vbeta and 13 Jbeta primers. Sequenced by immunoSEQ multiplex PCR; TCRdb stores in-frame clones only, minus some. Of 150,000 to 180,000 clones in the sample, 65% to 75% were seen once. The sample comprised PBMCs. All receptors derive from a man aged 18 to 29 in good health and CMV-seronegative.

Of note for this clone: Its ends do not fully match the called genes, so a read error is possible. The chain links TRBV7-9 to TRBJ2-4; no reliable D call. CDR1 SEHNR and CDR2 FQNEAQ come from the germline V gene (reference sequence). The CDR3 contains 13 residues. The CDR3 loop is CASSLEVQNSQYF. In nucleotides, the CDR3 is TGTGCCAGCAGCTTAGAGGTCCAGAACAGTCAGTACTTC. The full variable domain, rest sourced from reference TRBV7-9 and TRBJ2-4, is DTGVSQNPRHKITKRGQNVTFRCDPISEHNRLYWYRQTLGQGPEFLTYFQNEAQLEKSRLLSDRFSAERPKGSFSTLEIQRTEQGDSAMYLCASSLEVQNSQYFGAGTRLSVL.

The chain carries TRBV7-6 and TRBJ1-1, with 7 bases lining up with TRBD1. The germline V gene encodes CDR1 SGHVS and CDR2 FNYEAQ. Losses at the gene ends were 0 bases for V and 7 bases for J; bases not matched to a gene: 14. This CDR3 region has 17 residues. The CDR3 coding sequence is TGTGCCAGCAGCTTAGCCCCCCTAAAGGGACAGTTTATTGAAGCTTTCTTT. Protein: CASSLAPLKGQFIEAFF.

This clone was seen only once. This chain links TRBV11-2 with TRBJ1-2; 9 bases fit TRBD1. Germline V gives CDR1 SGHAT, CDR2 FQNNGV. This CDR3 region has 17 residues. Trimming cost V 2 bases and J 2 bases; bases outside gene matches: 9. CDR3 coding DNA: TGTGCCAGCAGCTTATTAACCGGGACAGGGATGAACTATGGCTACACCTTC. Translation: CASSLLTGTGMNYGYTF.